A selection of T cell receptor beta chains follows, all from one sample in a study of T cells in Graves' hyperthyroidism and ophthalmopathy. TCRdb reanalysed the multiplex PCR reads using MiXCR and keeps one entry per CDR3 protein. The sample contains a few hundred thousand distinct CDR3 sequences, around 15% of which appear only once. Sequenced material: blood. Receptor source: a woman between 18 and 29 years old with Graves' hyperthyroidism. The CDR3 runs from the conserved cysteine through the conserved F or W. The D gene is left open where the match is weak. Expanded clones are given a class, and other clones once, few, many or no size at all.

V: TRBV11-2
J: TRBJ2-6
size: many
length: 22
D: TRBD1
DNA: TGTGCCAGCAGCTTAGGCGACAGGGCAGGCCCCCTTAATGGCGCTGGGGCCAACGTCCTGACTTTC
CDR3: CASSLGDRAGPLNGAGANVLTF

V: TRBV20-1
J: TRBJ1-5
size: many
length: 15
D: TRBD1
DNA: TGCAGTGCTAGAGATCAGGGACAGGGGAATCAGCCCCAGCATTTT
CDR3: CSARDQGQGNQPQHF

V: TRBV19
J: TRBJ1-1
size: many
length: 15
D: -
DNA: TGTGCCAGTAGTACCCACCTGGGAATGAACACTGAAGCTTTCTTT
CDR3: CASSTHLGMNTEAFF

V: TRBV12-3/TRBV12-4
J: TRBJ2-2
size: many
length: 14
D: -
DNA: TGTGCCAGCAGCCCGGAGAGGGACACCGGGGAGCTGTTTTTT
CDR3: CASSPERDTGELFF

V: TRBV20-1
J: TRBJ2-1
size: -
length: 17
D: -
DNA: TGCAGTGCTAGAACTTTCGCCGGGGCTCGGGCCTACAATGAGCAGTTCTTC
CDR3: CSARTFAGARAYNEQFF

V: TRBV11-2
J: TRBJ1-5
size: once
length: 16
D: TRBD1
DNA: TGTGCCAGCAGCTCCCGGACAGGGTCCATCAATCAGCCCCAGCATTTT
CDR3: CASSSRTGSINQPQHF

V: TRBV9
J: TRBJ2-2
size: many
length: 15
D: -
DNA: TGTGCCAGCAGCCGGGGCAGGGTATCGGCCGGGGAGCTGTTTTTT
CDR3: CASSRGRVSAGELFF

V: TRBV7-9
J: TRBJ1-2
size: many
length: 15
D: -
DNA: TGTGCCAGCAGCGCCGGGACGTCACCGGTTGATGGCTACACCTTC
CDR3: CASSAGTSPVDGYTF

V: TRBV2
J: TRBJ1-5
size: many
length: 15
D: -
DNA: TGTGCCAGCAGGGGGGCGACAGATAGCAATCAGCCCCAGCATTTT
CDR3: CASRGATDSNQPQHF

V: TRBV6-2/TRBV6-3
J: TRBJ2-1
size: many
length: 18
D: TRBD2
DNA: TGTGCCAGCAGTTCGGGACTAGCGGAGATCAAATACTACAATGAGCAGTTCTTC
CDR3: CASSSGLAEIKYYNEQFF

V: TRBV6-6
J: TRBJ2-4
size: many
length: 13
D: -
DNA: TGTGCCAGCAGTTACGGTCGGGTAAACATTCAGTACTTC
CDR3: CASSYGRVNIQYF

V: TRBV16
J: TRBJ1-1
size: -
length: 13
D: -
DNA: TGTGCCAGCAGCCAAGGGAAGCTCTTTGAAGCTTTCTTT
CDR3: CASSQGKLFEAFF

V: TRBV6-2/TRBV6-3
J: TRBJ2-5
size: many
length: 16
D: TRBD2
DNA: TGTGCCCATTGGAGCGGGAGGGCCTGGTTACAAGAGACCCAGTACTTC
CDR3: CAHWSGRAWLQETQYF

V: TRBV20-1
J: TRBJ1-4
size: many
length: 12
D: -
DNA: TGCAGTGCTAGGTACCTGGATGAAAAACTGTTTTTT
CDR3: CSARYLDEKLFF

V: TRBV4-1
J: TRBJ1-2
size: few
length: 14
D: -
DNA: TGCGCCAGCAGCCCGCAGGACACGTTTGATGGCTACACCTTC
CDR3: CASSPQDTFDGYTF

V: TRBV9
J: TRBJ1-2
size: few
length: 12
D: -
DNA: TGTGCCAGCAGCGTAGACGAGGAGGGCTACACCTTC
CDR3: CASSVDEEGYTF

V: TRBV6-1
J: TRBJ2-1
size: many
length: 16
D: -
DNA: TGTGCCAGCAGTTACGACCCGTTGAGCTCCTACAATGAGCAGTTCTTC
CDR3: CASSYDPLSSYNEQFF

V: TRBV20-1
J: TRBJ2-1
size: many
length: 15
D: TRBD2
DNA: TGCAGTGCTAGAGACCCAGCGGGAGGATACAATGAGCAGTTCTTC
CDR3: CSARDPAGGYNEQFF

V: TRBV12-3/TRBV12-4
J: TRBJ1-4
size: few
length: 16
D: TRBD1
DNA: TGTGCCAGCAGTACTGGGACAGTCGCGCGCGGCGAAAAACTGTTTTTT
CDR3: CASSTGTVARGEKLFF

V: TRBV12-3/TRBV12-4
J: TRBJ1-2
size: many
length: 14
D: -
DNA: TGTGCCAGCAGTTTAATCCCAGGGGACTATGGCTACACCTTC
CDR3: CASSLIPGDYGYTF